This section outlines one T cell receptor beta chain sequence together with its context. The antigen is unknown. This sample is part of a study of shared clonotypes between healthy human individuals. About the study: Researchers drew samples from two women and three men aged 18 to 49.

Germline trimming cut 0 bases from V and 0 bases from J; bases unmatched to any gene: 2. CDR1 is MDHEN, CDR2 SYDVKM, per germline. The CDR3 covers 16 residues. General observations from the study: Genetic and exposure-history diversity was limited by the few donors.

The table came from immunoSEQ multiplex PCR; TCRdb's copy has only in-frame clones and leaves some out. The sample has about 2.3 million clones, 85% to 95% seen once. This sequence was found in a man in his late teens or twenties in good health. Some clones in this sample may be carry-over from other donors' samples. The sequenced sample was naive CD4+ T cells from PBMCs. As to subset: CD45RA+ positively selected. The J gene is TRBJ1-3, the V gene TRBV28; 7 bases map to TRBD1. Here the CDR3 reads CASSLWTGSSGNTIYF. CDR3 nucleotides: TGTGCCAGCAGTTTATGGACAGGGAGCTCTGGAAACACCATATATTTT.